This TCR beta chain is from a study of shared clonotypes between healthy human individuals. CDR3 length equals 13 residues. V lost 5 bases, J lost 3 bases, and 11 bases lay in between. The germline V gene has CDR1 SSHAT and CDR2 FNYEAQ (reference sequence). Adult Caucasians living in Nashville, Tennessee made up all of the donors. Whole-study results and caveats: What limited the represented genetic and exposure-history diversity was the small number of donors. Clonotype sharing levels among donors were expected to vary with sequencing depth.

As to this clone: What it binds is unknown.

Libraries were prepared by immunoSEQ multiplex PCR; TCRdb keeps only in-frame clonotypes and omits some of them. The sample carries 550,000 to 700,000 clones, approximately 73% recorded once. The specimen sequenced was memory CD4+ T cells sorted from blood. Sample subset: CD45RA-negative fraction. This chain connects TRBV7-7 to TRBJ2-7; either TRBD1 or TRBD2 may fit D (6 bases each). This TCR came from a woman aged 25 to 45 in good health. The CDR3 protein is CASSAGGGYEQYF. The CDR3 nucleotides are TGTGCCAGCAGCGCTGGAGGGGGCTACGAGCAGTACTTC.